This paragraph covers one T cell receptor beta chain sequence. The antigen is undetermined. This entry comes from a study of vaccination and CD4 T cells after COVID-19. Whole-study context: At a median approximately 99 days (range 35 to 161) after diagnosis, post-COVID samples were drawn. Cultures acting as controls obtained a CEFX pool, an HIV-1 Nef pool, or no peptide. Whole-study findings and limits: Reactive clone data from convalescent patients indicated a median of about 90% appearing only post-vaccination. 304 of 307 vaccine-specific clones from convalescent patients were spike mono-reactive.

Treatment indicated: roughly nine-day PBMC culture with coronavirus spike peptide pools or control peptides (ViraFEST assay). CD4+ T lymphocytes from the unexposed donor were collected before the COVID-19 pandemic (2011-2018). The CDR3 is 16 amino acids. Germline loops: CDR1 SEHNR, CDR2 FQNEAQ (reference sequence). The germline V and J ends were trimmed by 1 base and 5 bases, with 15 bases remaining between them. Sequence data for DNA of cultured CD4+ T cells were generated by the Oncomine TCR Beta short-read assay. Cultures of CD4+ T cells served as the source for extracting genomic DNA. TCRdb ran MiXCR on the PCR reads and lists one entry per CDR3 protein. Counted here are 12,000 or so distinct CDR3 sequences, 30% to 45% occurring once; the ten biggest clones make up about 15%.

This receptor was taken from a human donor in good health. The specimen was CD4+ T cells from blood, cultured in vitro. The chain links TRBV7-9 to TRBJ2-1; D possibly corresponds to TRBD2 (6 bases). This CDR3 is CASSLEGGITNNEQFF. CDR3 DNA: TGTGCCAGCAGCTTAGAGGGAGGAATAACAAACAATGAGCAGTTCTTC.